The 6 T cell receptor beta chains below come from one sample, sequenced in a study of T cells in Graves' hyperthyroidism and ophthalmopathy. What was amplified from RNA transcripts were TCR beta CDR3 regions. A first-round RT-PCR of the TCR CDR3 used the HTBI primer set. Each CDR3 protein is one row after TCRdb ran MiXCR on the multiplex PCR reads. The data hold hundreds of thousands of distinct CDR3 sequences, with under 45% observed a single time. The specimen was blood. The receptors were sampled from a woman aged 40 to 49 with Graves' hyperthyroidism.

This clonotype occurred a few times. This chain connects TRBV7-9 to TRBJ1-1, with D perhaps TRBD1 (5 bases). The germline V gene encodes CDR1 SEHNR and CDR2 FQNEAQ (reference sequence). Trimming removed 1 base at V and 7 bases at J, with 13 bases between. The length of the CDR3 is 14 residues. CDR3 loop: CASSLGAGALEAFF. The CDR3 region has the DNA TGTGCCAGCAGCTTAGGAGCCGGGGCCCTTGAAGCTTTCTTT. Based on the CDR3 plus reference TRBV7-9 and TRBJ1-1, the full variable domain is DTGVSQNPRHKITKRGQNVTFRCDPISEHNRLYWYRQTLGQGPEFLTYFQNEAQLEKSRLLSDRFSAERPKGSFSTLEIQRTEQGDSAMYLCASSLGAGALEAFFGQGTRLTVV.

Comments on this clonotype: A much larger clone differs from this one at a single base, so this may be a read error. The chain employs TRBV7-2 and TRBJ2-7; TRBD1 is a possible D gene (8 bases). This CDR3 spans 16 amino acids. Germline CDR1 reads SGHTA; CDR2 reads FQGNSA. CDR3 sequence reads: CASSFSLDREGHERYF. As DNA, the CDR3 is TGTGCCAGCAGCTTTTCCTTGGACAGGGAGGGCCACGAGCGGTACTTC.

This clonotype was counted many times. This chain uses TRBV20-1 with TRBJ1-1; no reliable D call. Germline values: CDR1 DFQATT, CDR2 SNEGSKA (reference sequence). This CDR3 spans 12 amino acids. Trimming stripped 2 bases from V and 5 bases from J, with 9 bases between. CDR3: CSARMLGTEAFF. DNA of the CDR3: TGCAGTGCTAGAATGTTGGGGACTGAAGCTTTCTTT.

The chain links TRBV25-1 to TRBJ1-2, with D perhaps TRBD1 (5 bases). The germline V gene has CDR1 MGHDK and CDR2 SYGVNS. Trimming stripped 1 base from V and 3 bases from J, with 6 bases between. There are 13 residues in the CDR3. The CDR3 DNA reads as TGTGCCAGCAGTGAATGGGGGGACTATGGCTACACCTTC. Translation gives CASSEWGDYGYTF.

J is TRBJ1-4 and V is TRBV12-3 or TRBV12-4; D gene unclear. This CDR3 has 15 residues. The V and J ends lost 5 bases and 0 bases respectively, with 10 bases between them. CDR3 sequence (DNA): TGTGCCAGCAGTCCTCCGGGAGCAACTAATGAAAAACTGTTTTTT. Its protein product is CASSPPGATNEKLFF.

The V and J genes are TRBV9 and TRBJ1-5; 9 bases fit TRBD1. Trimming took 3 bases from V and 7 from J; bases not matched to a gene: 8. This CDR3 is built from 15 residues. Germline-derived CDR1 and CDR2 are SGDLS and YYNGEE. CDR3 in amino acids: CASSGGDREQQPQHF. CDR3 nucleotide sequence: TGTGCCAGCAGCGGGGGGGACAGGGAACAACAGCCCCAGCATTTT.